One sample yielded the 9 T cell receptor beta chains listed below, sequenced in a study of T-cell reconstitution after alpha-beta-depleted transplantation in children. A TCRbeta library incorporating unique molecular identifiers was prepared. Each CDR3 protein gets one entry after TCRdb re-called the PCR reads with MiXCR. The profile shows about a million distinct CDR3 sequences, about 29% of them singletons. The sequencing here drew on PBMCs, mostly from graft donor cells, taken 360 days after TCRalphabeta/CD19-depleted stem cell transplant. The source of these receptors is a boy younger than two who had a stem cell transplant for SCID, so the T cells may come from the graft donor.

The V gene is TRBV5-1, the J gene TRBJ2-5, with 8 nucleotides matching TRBD2. The CDR3 is 14 residues long. With 0 bases clipped from V and 5 bases from J, the junction kept 3 bases outside the gene matches. The germline CDR1 and CDR2 sequences are SGHRS and YFSETQ. The CDR3 sequence: CASSLERLAETQYF. In DNA, the CDR3 is TGCGCCAGCAGCTTGGAAAGACTAGCGGAGACCCAGTACTTC.

In this sample, this clonotype turned up a few times. The chain couples TRBV9 to TRBJ2-5; TRBD2 matches at 9 bases. The CDR3 is made up of 19 amino acids. Germline V gene data show CDR1 as SGDLS and CDR2 as YYNGEE. V lost 3 bases and J lost 2; bases outside the gene matches: 17. The CDR3 DNA sequence: TGTGCCAGCAGCGCTCGACGAGACTATAGCGGGGGAAGTCAAGAGACCCAGTACTTC. Encoded protein: CASSARRDYSGGSQETQYF. The full variable domain, its missing parts supplied by reference TRBV9 and TRBJ2-5, is DSGVTQTPKHLITATGQRVTLRCSPRSGDLSVYWYQQSLDQGLQFLIQYYNGEERAKGNILERFSAQQFPDLHSELNLSSLELGDSALYFCASSARRDYSGGSQETQYFGPGTRLLVL.

The rearrangement links TRBV20-1 to TRBJ2-1; 7 nucleotides agree with TRBD2. The J segment lost 8 bases and the V segment lost 5 bases, leaving 9 bases of the junction unmatched. CDR1 and CDR2 (germline): DFQATT, SNEGSKA (reference sequence). CDR3 size: 13 residues. In nucleotides, the CDR3 is TGCAGTGCTGACGGGGGGAGAAGCGATGAGCAGTTCTTC. As protein: CSADGGRSDEQFF.

This clonotype was recorded a few times. The chain recombines TRBV4-1 with TRBJ2-5, with D uncertain. The V end was cut by 1 base, the J end by 1 base, with 7 bases between. This CDR3 has 14 residues. Germline lookup yields CDR1 MGHRA and CDR2 YSYEKL. The CDR3 here is CASSQVRAQETQYF. CDR3 sequence (DNA): TGCGCCAGCAGCCAAGTACGAGCCCAAGAGACCCAGTACTTC.

This clonotype has a handful of counts. J is TRBJ2-1 and V is TRBV6-1; TRBD1 agrees at 8 bases. Germline trimming cut 8 bases from V and 4 bases from J; bases unmatched to any gene: 7. The CDR3 is made up of 14 amino acids. From germline, CDR1 is MNHNS and CDR2 SASEGT. CDR3 protein: CASGVYRGYNEQFF. Written as DNA, the CDR3 is TGTGCCAGCGGGGTTTACAGGGGGTACAATGAGCAGTTCTTC.

The CDR3 region is CASSLTGLTQYF. Here the CDR3 DNA reads TGCGCCAGCAGCTTGACCGGGCTGACGCAGTATTTT. V usage is TRBV5-1 and J usage is TRBJ2-3; no definite D call. The germline V and J ends were trimmed by 1 base and 9 bases, with 9 bases remaining between them. The CDR3 totals 12 residues. Germline values: CDR1 SGHRS, CDR2 YFSETQ.

J is TRBJ2-7 and V is TRBV2, with D hard to call. This CDR3 region has 12 residues. Trimming took 6 bases from V and 3 from J, leaving 9 bases between them. CDR1 and CDR2 from the germline V gene are SNHLY and FYNNEI. CDR3 sequence (DNA): TGTGCCAGCAGGGTGATATACTACGAGCAGTACTTC. This translates into CASRVIYYEQYF.

This chain links TRBV6-1 with TRBJ1-2, with 7 bases aligning to TRBD1. CDR1 and CDR2 (germline): MNHNS, SASEGT. V trimming: 6 bases; J trimming: 2 bases; junction bases outside the gene matches: 9. The CDR3 extends over 15 amino acids. The CDR3 sequence: CASSPYPDRNYGYTF. DNA for the CDR3: TGTGCCAGCAGCCCCTACCCGGACAGGAACTATGGCTACACCTTC.

This clonotype was seen a handful of times. The chain links TRBV2 to TRBJ2-1; either TRBD1 or TRBD2 may supply D (7 bases each). CDR1 and CDR2 from the germline V gene are SNHLY and FYNNEI. The CDR3 is 16 residues long. Trimming removed 6 bases from V and 2 bases from J, with 17 bases in between. The CDR3 DNA sequence: TGTGCCAGCAGATGGCAGGGGGGGAGTCCCTACAATGAGCAGTTCTTC. Translated, it gives CASRWQGGSPYNEQFF. Full variable domain (outside the CDR3, taken from reference TRBV2 and TRBJ2-1): EPEVTQTPSHQVTQMGQEVILRCVPISNHLYFYWYRQILGQKVEFLVSFYNNEISEKSEIFDDQFSVERPDGSNFTLKIRSTKLEDSAMYFCASRWQGGSPYNEQFFGPGTRLTVL.